The rows below give T cell receptor beta chains drawn from one sample of a study of blood T cell repertoires in COVID-19. Produced via immunoSEQ multiplex PCR; TCRdb's table is partial and in-frame only. The data show 200,000 or so clones, about 79% seen once. Sequencing was performed on peripheral blood. The receptors here all came from a man in his forties who had recovered from COVID-19. The CDR3 runs from the conserved cysteine through the conserved F or W. Fields, in order: J gene, clone size, V gene, D gene, CDR3 protein, CDR3 DNA. D genes are given only for firm matches. Some rows mark clone size as missing; the rest say once, few, many or name a class of expanded clone.

TRBJ2-3	.	TRBV5-1	TRBD1	CASSIQGATSNTQYF	TGCGCCAGCAGTATTCAGGGGGCTACATCAAATACGCAGTATTTT
TRBJ1-4	.	TRBV5-6	.	CASRRSGAGISTNEKLFF	TGTGCCAGCCGTAGGTCAGGGGCCGGGATCTCAACTAATGAAAAACTGTTTTTT
TRBJ1-4	.	TRBV7-9	.	CASSPTWGPGQEKLFF	TGTGCCAGCAGTCCGACGTGGGGCCCAGGCCAGGAAAAACTGTTTTTT
TRBJ2-7	.	TRBV5-5	.	CASSWGMAGEQYF	TGTGCCAGCAGCTGGGGTATGGCGGGTGAGCAGTACTTC
TRBJ1-1	.	TRBV6-5	.	CASSYPTDLNTEAFF	TGTGCCAGCAGTTACCCGACGGACTTGAACACTGAAGCTTTCTTT
TRBJ2-7	.	TRBV6-2/TRBV6-3	TRBD1	CASSYSRFRVGQASYEQYF	TGTGCCAGCAGTTACTCGAGGTTTAGGGTGGGACAGGCCTCCTACGAGCAGTACTTC
TRBJ1-1	.	TRBV4-3	.	CASSPYGGAAEAFF	TGCGCCAGCAGCCCGTACGGTGGGGCCGCTGAAGCTTTCTTT
TRBJ2-5	.	TRBV7-2	TRBD1	CASSLGPATGAQETQYF	TGTGCCAGCAGCTTAGGTCCGGCGACAGGGGCCCAAGAGACCCAGTACTTC
TRBJ2-2	.	TRBV7-2	TRBD2	CASSFARGAPNTGELFF	TGTGCCAGCAGCTTTGCGCGGGGGGCCCCGAACACCGGGGAGCTGTTTTTT
TRBJ2-1	.	TRBV6-5	.	CASSRGRVSYNEQFF	TGTGCCAGCAGCCGGGGTAGAGTCTCCTACAATGAGCAGTTCTTC
TRBJ1-4	.	TRBV2	.	CASSRTVTNEKLFF	TGTGCCAGCAGTCGGACAGTAACTAATGAAAAACTGTTTTTT
TRBJ1-5	.	TRBV27	.	CASSFAGRRQPQHF	TGTGCCAGCAGTTTCGCAGGGCGCCGTCAGCCCCAGCATTTT
TRBJ2-7	.	TRBV6-5	TRBD1	CASSRDSPYEQYF	TGTGCCAGCAGCAGGGACAGTCCCTACGAGCAGTACTTC
TRBJ2-5	many	TRBV3-1/TRBV3-2	TRBD1	CASSLGQPAQETQYF	TGTGCCAGCAGCCTGGGACAGCCGGCCCAAGAGACCCAGTACTTC
TRBJ2-5	.	TRBV6-2/TRBV6-3	TRBD2	CASSLAGGLETQYF	TGTGCCAGCAGTTTAGCGGGAGGGCTAGAGACCCAGTACTTC
TRBJ1-1	.	TRBV7-9	.	CASSLAGEMNTEAFF	TGTGCCAGCAGCTTAGCCGGGGAAATGAACACTGAAGCTTTCTTT
TRBJ1-5	.	TRBV4-1	.	CASSQGTGYSNQPQHF	TGCGCCAGCAGCCAAGGAACAGGGTATAGCAATCAGCCCCAGCATTTT
TRBJ1-2	.	TRBV12-2	.	CASRLDDRQGSNYGYTF	TGTGCAAGTCGCTTGGACGACCGGCAGGGGTCGAACTATGGCTACACCTTC
TRBJ2-7	once	TRBV27	.	CASSRDGTTYEQYF	TGTGCCAGCAGTAGAGACGGGACAACCTACGAGCAGTACTTC
TRBJ2-7	.	TRBV2	.	CASSELEQYF	TGTGCCAGCAGTGAACTCGAGCAGTACTTC
TRBJ2-5	few	TRBV19	.	CASSPTLVSTETQYF	TGTGCCAGTAGTCCAACCCTGGTATCTACAGAGACCCAGTACTTC
TRBJ1-2	.	TRBV10-3	.	CAIWQGVLGSYTF	TGTGCCATCTGGCAAGGGGTGCTGGGAAGCTACACCTTC
TRBJ1-2	.	TRBV28	TRBD1	CASRRQGVDYGYTF	TGTGCCAGCAGACGTCAGGGGGTCGACTATGGCTACACCTTC
TRBJ2-3	.	TRBV7-2	.	CASSLSPGSTDTQYF	TGTGCCAGCAGCTTGAGTCCGGGTAGCACAGATACGCAGTATTTT
TRBJ2-3	.	TRBV6-2/TRBV6-3	TRBD2	CASSFLVLAGEEDTQYF	TGTGCCAGCAGTTTCTTGGTACTAGCGGGGGAGGAAGATACGCAGTATTTT
TRBJ2-7	.	TRBV27	.	CASSFAGAYWDEQYF	TGTGCCAGCAGTTTTGCAGGGGCCTATTGGGACGAGCAGTACTTC
TRBJ1-4	.	TRBV15	.	CATSRSGFANEKLFF	TGTGCCACCAGCCGGTCGGGGTTCGCTAATGAAAAACTGTTTTTT
TRBJ1-2	.	TRBV7-2	.	CASRFGHPDGYTF	TGTGCCAGCCGGTTCGGACACCCGGATGGCTACACCTTC
TRBJ1-2	.	TRBV6-1	.	CASSEREGGDGYTF	TGTGCCAGCAGTGAACGCGAAGGGGGAGATGGCTACACCTTC
TRBJ1-5	.	TRBV7-8	TRBD1	CASSSQTGLNQPQHF	TGTGCCAGCAGCTCACAGACAGGGCTCAATCAGCCCCAGCATTTT
TRBJ2-7	.	TRBV7-2	TRBD2	CASSPTGGAAQSYEQYF	TGTGCCAGCAGCCCGACCGGGGGGGCGGCGCAATCCTACGAGCAGTACTTC
TRBJ1-3	.	TRBV5-6	.	CASSSLAARGGNTIYF	TGTGCCAGCAGCTCACTGGCCGCTAGGGGTGGAAACACCATATATTTT
TRBJ2-7	.	TRBV5-1	.	CASSLVARTYEQYF	TGCGCCAGCAGCTTGGTCGCCAGAACCTACGAGCAGTACTTC
TRBJ2-5	.	TRBV7-2	TRBD2	CASGTSGIQETQYF	TGTGCCAGTGGGACTAGCGGAATTCAAGAGACCCAGTACTTC
TRBJ2-7	.	TRBV3-1/TRBV3-2	TRBD2	CASSCSGRTIYEQYF	TGTGCCAGCAGTTGTAGCGGGAGGACAATCTACGAGCAGTACTTC
TRBJ2-2	.	TRBV7-2	TRBD2	CASSLKKAGGPIGELFF	TGTGCCAGCAGCTTGAAAAAAGCGGGGGGGCCGATCGGGGAGCTGTTTTTT
TRBJ1-1	.	TRBV5-1	.	CASSLVGEAQRVFF	TGCGCCAGCAGCTTGGTAGGGGAGGCCCAAAGAGTTTTCTTT
TRBJ1-1	.	TRBV5-8	.	CASSYSMNTEAFF	TGTGCCAGCAGCTATAGTATGAACACTGAAGCTTTCTTT
TRBJ2-7	.	TRBV12-3/TRBV12-4	.	CASSLNEQYF	TGTGCCAGCAGTTTAAACGAGCAATACTTC
TRBJ2-7	.	TRBV30	.	CAWSVSGSYEQYF	TGTGCCTGGAGTGTCAGCGGTTCCTACGAGCAGTACTTC
TRBJ2-1	.	TRBV6-6	TRBD2	CASSKFSGALDNEQFF	TGTGCCAGCAGCAAATTTAGCGGGGCCCTCGACAATGAGCAGTTCTTC
TRBJ2-5	.	TRBV5-1	TRBD2	CASSPGLAGMETQYF	TGCGCCAGCAGCCCGGGACTAGCGGGGATGGAGACCCAGTACTTC
TRBJ1-1	.	TRBV28	.	CASSSGDTAEAFF	TGTGCCAGCAGTTCAGGGGATACGGCTGAAGCTTTCTTT
TRBJ2-1	.	TRBV5-1	TRBD1	CASSGQGNDEQFF	TGCGCCAGCTCGGGACAGGGTAACGATGAGCAGTTCTTC
TRBJ2-1	.	TRBV6-2/TRBV6-3	TRBD2	CASSLAGVLNEQFF	TGTGCCAGCAGCTTAGCGGGAGTATTGAATGAGCAGTTCTTC
TRBJ2-7	few	TRBV5-8	TRBD1	CASSPVGTGSYEQYF	TGTGCCAGCAGCCCCGTAGGGACAGGCTCCTACGAGCAGTACTTC
TRBJ2-2	.	TRBV6-6	TRBD2	CASRVAGADTGELFF	TGTGCCAGCAGGGTAGCGGGAGCGGACACCGGGGAGCTGTTTTTT
TRBJ1-5	.	TRBV19	.	CASTPVAGGNQPQHF	TGTGCCAGTACCCCTGTTGCAGGTGGCAATCAGCCCCAGCATTTT
TRBJ2-1	.	TRBV7-2	TRBD1	CASSLDDRGYYNEQFF	TGTGCCAGCAGCTTAGACGACAGGGGCTACTACAATGAGCAGTTCTTC
TRBJ1-2	.	TRBV21-1	.	CASSKGTLPIYGYTF	TGTGCCAGCAGTAAAGGTACCCTCCCTATTTATGGCTACACCTTC
TRBJ2-6	many	TRBV27	TRBD1	CASSLLGTGFSGANVLTF	TGTGCCAGCAGTTTACTCGGGACAGGGTTCTCTGGGGCCAACGTCCTGACTTTC
TRBJ1-2	.	TRBV7-9	.	CASSLVGGRGYGYTF	TGTGCCAGCAGCTTAGTCGGGGGGCGGGGCTATGGCTACACCTTC
TRBJ1-1	.	TRBV30	TRBD1	CAWKTGTNTEAFF	TGTGCCTGGAAGACAGGGACGAACACTGAAGCTTTCTTT
TRBJ1-1	.	TRBV7-9	TRBD1	CASSSTGGAGTEAFF	TGTGCCAGCAGCTCGACAGGGGGCGCAGGCACTGAAGCTTTCTTT
TRBJ1-5	once	TRBV6-1	TRBD1	CASSEEQGVQPQHF	TGTGCCAGCAGTGAAGAGCAGGGGGTTCAGCCCCAGCATTTT